A selection of T cell receptor beta chains follows, all from one sample in a study of control samples from healthy donors and cancer patients. Some clones are missing from TCRdb's copy, which holds only in-frame ones; the method was immunoSEQ multiplex PCR. The sample records around 92,000 clones, around 80% being singletons. Sequencing was performed on blood. Receptors were obtained from a man aged 55 to 70 in good health. CDR3s include the opening cysteine and the closing phenylalanine or tryptophan. The D gene is left open where the match is weak. Clone size is not always given. Where it is, it says once, few, many or a class for expanded clones.

clone size: .; V gene: TRBV19; J gene: TRBJ1-1; D gene: .; CDR3 protein: CATHLRRAMNTEAFF; CDR3 DNA: TGTGCCACTCACCTTAGAAGGGCCATGAACACTGAAGCTTTCTTT
clone size: .; V gene: TRBV7-2; J gene: TRBJ2-7; D gene: .; CDR3 protein: CASSFGTRSSYEQYF; CDR3 DNA: TGTGCCAGCAGCTTCGGGACACGGAGCTCCTACGAGCAGTACTTC
clone size: .; V gene: TRBV11-2; J gene: TRBJ2-1; D gene: .; CDR3 protein: CASSDGVTLSSYNEQFF; CDR3 DNA: TGTGCCAGCAGCGATGGGGTCACGTTAAGCTCCTACAATGAGCAGTTCTTC
clone size: .; V gene: TRBV2; J gene: TRBJ2-1; D gene: .; CDR3 protein: CASKAEGAVVEQFF; CDR3 DNA: TGTGCCAGCAAAGCGGAGGGGGCCGTCGTGGAGCAGTTCTTC
clone size: .; V gene: TRBV7-9; J gene: TRBJ2-1; D gene: .; CDR3 protein: CASSVLNEQFF; CDR3 DNA: TGTGCCAGCAGCGTGTTAAATGAGCAGTTCTTC
clone size: once; V gene: TRBV7-3; J gene: TRBJ2-1; D gene: .; CDR3 protein: CASSPTGATYNEQFF; CDR3 DNA: TGTGCCAGCAGCCCGACAGGAGCCACCTACAATGAGCAGTTCTTC
clone size: .; V gene: TRBV7-9; J gene: TRBJ2-2; D gene: TRBD2; CDR3 protein: CASSSGLAGINTGELFF; CDR3 DNA: TGTGCCAGCAGCTCGGGACTAGCGGGAATAAACACCGGGGAGCTGTTTTTT
clone size: once; V gene: TRBV3-1/TRBV3-2; J gene: TRBJ2-5; D gene: .; CDR3 protein: CASSQVETQYF; CDR3 DNA: TGTGCCAGCAGCCAAGTAGAGACCCAGTACTTC
clone size: few; V gene: TRBV18; J gene: TRBJ2-7; D gene: .; CDR3 protein: CASSPGAALYEQYF; CDR3 DNA: TGTGCCAGCTCACCAGGGGCAGCTCTCTACGAGCAGTACTTC
clone size: .; V gene: TRBV10-3; J gene: TRBJ2-7; D gene: .; CDR3 protein: CAISESTGLNYEQYF; CDR3 DNA: TGTGCCATCAGTGAGTCGACAGGACTTAACTACGAGCAGTACTTC
clone size: .; V gene: TRBV11-3; J gene: TRBJ2-2; D gene: TRBD2; CDR3 protein: CASSLSAGGPRIAGELFF; CDR3 DNA: TGTGCCAGCAGCTTAAGTGCGGGAGGGCCACGTATTGCCGGGGAGCTGTTTTTT
clone size: once; V gene: TRBV18; J gene: TRBJ1-5; D gene: .; CDR3 protein: CASSSAGGNQPQHF; CDR3 DNA: TGTGCCAGCTCATCAGCGGGCGGCAATCAGCCCCAGCATTTT
clone size: .; V gene: TRBV2; J gene: TRBJ2-5; D gene: .; CDR3 protein: CASTVDRNSETQYF; CDR3 DNA: TGTGCCAGCACCGTAGACAGGAACAGCGAGACCCAGTACTTC
clone size: .; V gene: TRBV5-1; J gene: TRBJ2-3; D gene: TRBD2; CDR3 protein: CASSLGWEGTSRDSTDTQYF; CDR3 DNA: TGCGCCAGCAGCTTGGGATGGGAGGGGACTAGTCGGGATAGCACAGATACGCAGTATTTT
clone size: .; V gene: TRBV30; J gene: TRBJ2-2; D gene: TRBD2; CDR3 protein: CAWSATTTLAGVWTGELFF; CDR3 DNA: TGTGCCTGGAGTGCCACCACCACTCTAGCGGGAGTATGGACCGGGGAGCTGTTTTTT
clone size: .; V gene: TRBV15; J gene: TRBJ2-7; D gene: TRBD1; CDR3 protein: CATSTKGQPFNSYEQYF; CDR3 DNA: TGTGCCACCAGCACAAAGGGACAGCCGTTTAACTCCTACGAGCAGTACTTC
clone size: .; V gene: TRBV3-1/TRBV3-2; J gene: TRBJ1-4; D gene: .; CDR3 protein: CASSLREKLFF; CDR3 DNA: TGTGCCAGCAGCCTTAGGGAAAAACTGTTTTTT
clone size: .; V gene: TRBV4-2; J gene: TRBJ2-1; D gene: TRBD2; CDR3 protein: CASSQDVTSGPYNEQFF; CDR3 DNA: TGTGCCAGCAGCCAAGATGTGACTAGCGGGCCGTACAATGAGCAGTTCTTC
clone size: .; V gene: TRBV28; J gene: TRBJ1-5; D gene: .; CDR3 protein: CASSLAPLSNQPQHF; CDR3 DNA: TGTGCCAGCAGTTTAGCTCCCCTCAGCAATCAGCCCCAGCATTTT
clone size: .; V gene: TRBV5-1; J gene: TRBJ2-1; D gene: TRBD2; CDR3 protein: CASTTTGGGTNEQFF; CDR3 DNA: TGCGCCAGCACCACCACTGGCGGGGGTACCAATGAGCAGTTCTTC
clone size: .; V gene: TRBV5-4; J gene: TRBJ2-2; D gene: .; CDR3 protein: CASRPGRTGELFF; CDR3 DNA: TGTGCCAGCAGACCAGGGCGCACCGGGGAGCTGTTTTTT
clone size: .; V gene: TRBV7-9; J gene: TRBJ2-1; D gene: .; CDR3 protein: CASSFSIGNNEQFF; CDR3 DNA: TGTGCCAGCAGCTTCTCCATAGGGAACAATGAGCAGTTCTTC
clone size: .; V gene: TRBV29-1; J gene: TRBJ1-3; D gene: .; CDR3 protein: CSVEPGIAGNTIYF; CDR3 DNA: TGCAGCGTTGAACCGGGGATTGCGGGAAACACCATATATTTT
clone size: .; V gene: TRBV18; J gene: TRBJ2-7; D gene: .; CDR3 protein: CASSRTSGPSYEQYF; CDR3 DNA: TGTGCCAGCTCCCGCACAAGCGGACCCTCCTACGAGCAGTACTTC
clone size: .; V gene: TRBV4-1; J gene: TRBJ2-7; D gene: TRBD1; CDR3 protein: CASSQGYRGHDPQDF; CDR3 DNA: TGCGCCAGCAGCCAAGGGTACAGGGGCCATGACCCTCAGGACTTC
clone size: .; V gene: TRBV10-3; J gene: TRBJ2-7; D gene: .; CDR3 protein: CAISEPDRFSYEQYF; CDR3 DNA: TGTGCCATCAGTGAACCCGACAGGTTCTCCTACGAGCAGTACTTC
clone size: .; V gene: TRBV19; J gene: TRBJ2-7; D gene: .; CDR3 protein: CASSISGGRGEQYF; CDR3 DNA: TGTGCCAGTAGTATATCTGGCGGCCGGGGGGAGCAGTACTTC
clone size: .; V gene: TRBV5-1; J gene: TRBJ2-5; D gene: .; CDR3 protein: CASSLGLTGETQYF; CDR3 DNA: TGCGCCAGCAGCTTGGGACTCACCGGTGAGACCCAGTACTTC
clone size: .; V gene: TRBV5-4; J gene: TRBJ1-2; D gene: .; CDR3 protein: CASSLGGGGYTF; CDR3 DNA: TGTGCCAGCAGCTTAGGGGGTGGTGGCTACACCTTC
clone size: .; V gene: TRBV7-8; J gene: TRBJ1-5; D gene: .; CDR3 protein: CASSLVTIFSPNQPQHF; CDR3 DNA: TGTGCCAGCAGCTTAGTTACGATTTTTAGCCCTAATCAGCCCCAGCATTTT
clone size: .; V gene: TRBV11-2; J gene: TRBJ2-1; D gene: TRBD2; CDR3 protein: CASSWTGGVEQFF; CDR3 DNA: TGTGCCAGCAGCTGGACCGGGGGGGTTGAGCAGTTCTTC
clone size: once; V gene: TRBV5-1; J gene: TRBJ1-4; D gene: TRBD1; CDR3 protein: CASSPDRGRREKLFF; CDR3 DNA: TGCGCCAGCAGCCCGGACAGGGGGCGCCGGGAAAAACTGTTTTTT
clone size: .; V gene: TRBV19; J gene: TRBJ2-4; D gene: .; CDR3 protein: CASSRELAGVKNIQYF; CDR3 DNA: TGTGCCAGTAGTAGGGAGCTAGCAGGAGTCAAAAACATTCAGTACTTC
clone size: .; V gene: TRBV15; J gene: TRBJ2-2; D gene: TRBD1; CDR3 protein: CATSPLGDRGATGELFF; CDR3 DNA: TGTGCCACCAGCCCCTTGGGGGACAGGGGTGCCACCGGGGAGCTGTTTTTT
clone size: .; V gene: TRBV24-1; J gene: TRBJ2-7; D gene: TRBD1; CDR3 protein: CATSDQYRGEQYF; CDR3 DNA: TGTGCCACCAGTGATCAATACAGGGGCGAGCAGTACTTC
clone size: .; V gene: TRBV4-1; J gene: TRBJ2-5; D gene: TRBD1; CDR3 protein: CASSQELARGWGTQYF; CDR3 DNA: TGCGCCAGCAGCCAAGAATTGGCCAGGGGGTGGGGGACCCAGTACTTC
clone size: once; V gene: TRBV30; J gene: TRBJ2-7; D gene: .; CDR3 protein: CAWSVPRRASSYEQYF; CDR3 DNA: TGTGCCTGGAGTGTACCCCGCAGGGCTTCTTCCTACGAGCAGTACTTC
clone size: .; V gene: TRBV21-1; J gene: TRBJ1-1; D gene: .; CDR3 protein: CASSKGDRVTEAFF; CDR3 DNA: TGTGCCAGCAGCAAAGGGGACAGGGTGACTGAAGCTTTCTTT
clone size: .; V gene: TRBV29-1; J gene: TRBJ2-1; D gene: .; CDR3 protein: CSVEGAESSYNEQFF; CDR3 DNA: TGCAGCGTTGAAGGGGCCGAGAGCTCCTACAATGAGCAGTTCTTC
clone size: .; V gene: TRBV21-1; J gene: TRBJ2-2; D gene: .; CDR3 protein: CASSKAPGNTGELFF; CDR3 DNA: TGTGCCAGCAGCAAAGCGCCCGGGAACACCGGGGAGCTGTTTTTT
clone size: once; V gene: TRBV11-2; J gene: TRBJ2-7; D gene: .; CDR3 protein: CASSSGVYEQYF; CDR3 DNA: TGTGCCAGCAGCTCAGGGGTCTACGAGCAGTACTTC
clone size: .; V gene: TRBV19; J gene: TRBJ2-5; D gene: TRBD2; CDR3 protein: CASSQGGLETQYF; CDR3 DNA: TGTGCCAGTAGCCAGGGAGGGCTGGAGACCCAGTACTTC
clone size: .; V gene: TRBV7-9; J gene: TRBJ2-1; D gene: TRBD1; CDR3 protein: CASSSPTGRGNEQFF; CDR3 DNA: TGTGCCAGCAGCTCGCCGACAGGGAGAGGGAATGAGCAGTTCTTC
clone size: once; V gene: TRBV6-5; J gene: TRBJ2-7; D gene: .; CDR3 protein: CASEGTRNYEQYF; CDR3 DNA: TGTGCCAGTGAAGGGACAAGAAACTACGAGCAGTACTTC
clone size: .; V gene: TRBV5-6; J gene: TRBJ2-3; D gene: .; CDR3 protein: CASSLVQGSTDTQYF; CDR3 DNA: TGTGCCAGCAGCTTGGTTCAGGGTAGCACAGATACGCAGTATTTT
clone size: .; V gene: TRBV5-1; J gene: TRBJ1-4; D gene: TRBD1; CDR3 protein: CASSLAPGQGPTNEKLFF; CDR3 DNA: TGCGCCAGCAGCTTGGCACCGGGACAGGGGCCTACTAATGAAAAACTGTTTTTT
clone size: .; V gene: TRBV29-1; J gene: TRBJ2-7; D gene: .; CDR3 protein: CSVQNDAFYEQYF; CDR3 DNA: TGCAGCGTTCAGAACGATGCATTCTACGAGCAGTACTTC
clone size: .; V gene: TRBV28; J gene: TRBJ2-7; D gene: .; CDR3 protein: CASSFYLSSYEQYF; CDR3 DNA: TGTGCCAGCAGTTTTTATCTCAGCTCCTACGAGCAGTACTTC
clone size: .; V gene: TRBV30; J gene: TRBJ2-2; D gene: TRBD1; CDR3 protein: CAWRQGPNTGELFF; CDR3 DNA: TGTGCCTGGAGACAGGGGCCGAACACCGGGGAGCTGTTTTTT